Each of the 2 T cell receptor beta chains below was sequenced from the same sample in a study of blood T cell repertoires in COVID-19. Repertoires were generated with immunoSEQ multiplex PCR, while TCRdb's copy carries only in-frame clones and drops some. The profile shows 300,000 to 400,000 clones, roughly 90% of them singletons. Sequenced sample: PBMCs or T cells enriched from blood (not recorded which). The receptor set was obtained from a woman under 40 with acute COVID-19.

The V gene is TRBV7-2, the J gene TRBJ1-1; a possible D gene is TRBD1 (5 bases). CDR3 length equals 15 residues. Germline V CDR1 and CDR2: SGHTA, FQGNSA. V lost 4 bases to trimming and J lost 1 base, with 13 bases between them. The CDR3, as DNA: TGTGCCAGCAGCTCCTACGACAGTGCGAACACTGAAGCTTTCTTT. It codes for CASSSYDSANTEAFF.

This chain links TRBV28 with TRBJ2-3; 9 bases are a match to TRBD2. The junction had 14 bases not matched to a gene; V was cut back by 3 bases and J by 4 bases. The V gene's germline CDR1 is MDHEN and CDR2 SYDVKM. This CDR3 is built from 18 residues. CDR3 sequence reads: CASSFPAPGTSWADTQYF. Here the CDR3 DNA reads TGTGCCAGCAGTTTTCCCGCCCCAGGGACTAGCTGGGCAGATACGCAGTATTTT.